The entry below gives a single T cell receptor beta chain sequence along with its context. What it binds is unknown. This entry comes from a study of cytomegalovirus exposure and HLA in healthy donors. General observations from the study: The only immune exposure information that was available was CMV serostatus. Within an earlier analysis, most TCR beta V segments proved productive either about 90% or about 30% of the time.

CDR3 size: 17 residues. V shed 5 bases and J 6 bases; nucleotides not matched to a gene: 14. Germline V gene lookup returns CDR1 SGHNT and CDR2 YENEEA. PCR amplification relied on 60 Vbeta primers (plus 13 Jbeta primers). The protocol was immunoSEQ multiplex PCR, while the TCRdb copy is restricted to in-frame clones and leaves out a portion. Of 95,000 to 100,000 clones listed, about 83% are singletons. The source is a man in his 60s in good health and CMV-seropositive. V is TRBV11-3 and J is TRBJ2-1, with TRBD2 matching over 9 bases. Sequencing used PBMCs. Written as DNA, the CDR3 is TGTGCCAGCAGCCCTAAAGGTCTCGGACTAGCGTTCAATGAGCAGTTCTTC. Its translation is CASSPKGLGLAFNEQFF.